The TCR beta chain under discussion was sequenced for a study of beta chain features in type 1 diabetes. Study at large: Examination of sorted cells across all samples involved around 99 million cells.

Sequencing targeted expressed TCRB transcripts, as all isolated RNA had been reverse transcribed. The repertoire was sequenced with immunoSEQ multiplex PCR; TCRdb's copy has only in-frame clones and lacks some. The data show about 160,000 clones, 6.5% to 8.5% seen once. Study results and limitations: Shortening that was moderate but significant affected the TCRB CDR3s of Type 1 diabetes patients in all four CD4+ subsets.

CD4+ cells of the naive, central memory, regulatory and stem cell-like memory types were sorted via CD45RO/CCR7/CD25/CD127/CD95/CD27. This clone was counted between two and nine times. Antigen specificity is unknown. V was pared by 5 bases and J by 4 bases, with 5 bases of the junction left unmatched. The germline V gene has CDR1 SEHNR and CDR2 FQNEAQ (reference sequence). This CDR3 spans 14 amino acids. The sequence derives from a woman younger than 30 with type 1 diabetes. The specimen was central memory CD4+ T cells from blood. V is TRBV7-9 and J is TRBJ2-1, with TRBD1 matching 7 bases. CDR3 sequence reads: CASSLQGQYNEQFF. The CDR3 bases are TGTGCCAGCAGCCTACAGGGACAGTACAATGAGCAGTTCTTC.